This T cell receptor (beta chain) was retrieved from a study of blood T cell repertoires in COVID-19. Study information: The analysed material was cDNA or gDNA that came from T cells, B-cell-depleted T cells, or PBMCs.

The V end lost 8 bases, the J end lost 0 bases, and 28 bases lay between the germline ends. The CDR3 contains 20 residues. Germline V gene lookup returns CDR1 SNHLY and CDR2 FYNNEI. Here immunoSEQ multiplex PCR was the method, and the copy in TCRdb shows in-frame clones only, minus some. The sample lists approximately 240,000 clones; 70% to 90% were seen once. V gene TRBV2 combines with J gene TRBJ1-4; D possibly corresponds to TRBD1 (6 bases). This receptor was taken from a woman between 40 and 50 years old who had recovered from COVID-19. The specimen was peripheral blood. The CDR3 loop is CASVDITRGTGPATNEKLFF. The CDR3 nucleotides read TGTGCCAGCGTTGATATTACTAGGGGGACCGGACCCGCAACTAATGAAAAACTGTTTTTT.